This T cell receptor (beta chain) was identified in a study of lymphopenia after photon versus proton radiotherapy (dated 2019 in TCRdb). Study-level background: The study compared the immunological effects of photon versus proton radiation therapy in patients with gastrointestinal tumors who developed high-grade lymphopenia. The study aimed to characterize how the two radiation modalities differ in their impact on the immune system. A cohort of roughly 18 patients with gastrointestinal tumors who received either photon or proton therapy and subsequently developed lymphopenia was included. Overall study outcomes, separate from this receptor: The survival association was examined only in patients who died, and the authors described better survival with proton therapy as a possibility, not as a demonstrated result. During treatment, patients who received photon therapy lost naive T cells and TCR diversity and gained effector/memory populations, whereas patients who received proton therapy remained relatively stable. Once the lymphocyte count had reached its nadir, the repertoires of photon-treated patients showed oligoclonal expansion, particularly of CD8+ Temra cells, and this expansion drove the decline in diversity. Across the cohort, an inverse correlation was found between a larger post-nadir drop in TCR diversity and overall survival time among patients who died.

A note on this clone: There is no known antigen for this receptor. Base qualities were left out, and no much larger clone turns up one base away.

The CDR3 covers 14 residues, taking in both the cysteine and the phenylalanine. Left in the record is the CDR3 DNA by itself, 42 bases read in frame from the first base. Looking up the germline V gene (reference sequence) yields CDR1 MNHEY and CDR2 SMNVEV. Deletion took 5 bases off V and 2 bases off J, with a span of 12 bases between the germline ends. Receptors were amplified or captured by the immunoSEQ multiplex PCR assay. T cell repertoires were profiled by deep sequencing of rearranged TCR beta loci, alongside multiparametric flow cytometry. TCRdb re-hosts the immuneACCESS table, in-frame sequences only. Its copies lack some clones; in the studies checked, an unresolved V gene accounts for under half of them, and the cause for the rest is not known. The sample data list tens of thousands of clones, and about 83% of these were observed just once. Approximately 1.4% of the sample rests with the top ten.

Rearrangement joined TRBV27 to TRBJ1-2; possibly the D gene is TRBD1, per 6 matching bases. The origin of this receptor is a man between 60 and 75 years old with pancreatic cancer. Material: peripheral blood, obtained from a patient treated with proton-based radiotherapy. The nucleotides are TGTGCCAGCAGTCTAAAGGGGGGAAACTATGGCTACACCTTC. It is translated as CASSLKGGNYGYTF.